The clone carrying this TCR beta chain turned up a few times. Its antigen is unidentified. The source of the sample is a study of blood T cells in healthy people across ages. Extracted total RNA amounted to at least 5.5 micrograms for each sample. The CDR3 is 15 amino acids. Germline-derived CDR1 and CDR2 are LGHDT and YNNKEL (reference sequence). V was clipped by 3 bases and J by 0 bases; unmatched bases: 5. Combining a sample-barcoded 5' primer with a J-beta primer mix, a second PCR ran for about 6 to 12 cycles. Every single cDNA molecule received a tag from a template-switch adaptor with 12 random nucleotides. MiXCR, applied by TCRdb to the 5' RACE reads, yields one record per CDR3 protein. The sample gives some 1.6 million distinct CDR3 sequences, about 35% of which show up once; roughly 12% is in the top ten. Study outcomes and limitations: Older age coincided with a roughly linear decline in TCR beta diversity per million T cells. Naive CD4+ cells and diversity were both higher in long-lived donors than in aged donors.

Sequenced input: blood. This sequence joins TRBV3-1 and TRBJ2-7; TRBD2 aligns across 7 bases. The receptor comes from a woman in her 30s in good health. Here the CDR3 reads CASSHAGGYSYEQYF. DNA for the CDR3: TGTGCCAGCAGCCACGCCGGGGGGTACTCCTACGAGCAGTACTTC.